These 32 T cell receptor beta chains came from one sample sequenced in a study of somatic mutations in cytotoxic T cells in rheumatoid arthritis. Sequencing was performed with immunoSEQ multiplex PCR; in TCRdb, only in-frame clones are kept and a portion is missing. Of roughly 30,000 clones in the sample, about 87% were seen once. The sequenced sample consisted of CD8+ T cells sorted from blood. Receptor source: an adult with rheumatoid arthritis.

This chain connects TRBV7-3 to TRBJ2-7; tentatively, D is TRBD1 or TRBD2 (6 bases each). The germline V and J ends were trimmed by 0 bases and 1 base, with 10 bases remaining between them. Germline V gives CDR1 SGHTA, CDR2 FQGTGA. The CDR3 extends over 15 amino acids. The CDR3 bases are TGTGCCAGCAGCTTAACCGGGGGCGGTTCCTACGAGCAGTACTTC. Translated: CASSLTGGGSYEQYF.

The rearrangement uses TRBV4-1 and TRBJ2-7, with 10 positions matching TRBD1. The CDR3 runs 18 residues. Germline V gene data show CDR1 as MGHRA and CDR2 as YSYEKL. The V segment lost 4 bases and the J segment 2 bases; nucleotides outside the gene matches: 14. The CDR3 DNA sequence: TGCGCCAGCAGCCCTGGCCCCGGGGGAGGGACAGGGGCCTACGAGCAGTACTTC. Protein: CASSPGPGGGTGAYEQYF.

CDR3 nucleotide sequence: TGCGCCAGCAGCCAAGAAGGGACTTCGAACACCGGGGAGCTGTTTTTT. Protein product: CASSQEGTSNTGELFF. V usage is TRBV4-3 and J usage is TRBJ2-2; D is possibly TRBD2 (6 bases). CDR3 length: 16 residues. Between the trimmed V and J ends, which lost 0 bases and 0 bases, there was a span of 8 bases. The germline V gene encodes CDR1 LGHNA and CDR2 YSLEER.

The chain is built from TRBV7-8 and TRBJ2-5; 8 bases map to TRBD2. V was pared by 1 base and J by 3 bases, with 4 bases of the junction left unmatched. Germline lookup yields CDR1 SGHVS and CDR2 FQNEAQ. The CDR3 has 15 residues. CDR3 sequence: CASSLGLALKETQYF. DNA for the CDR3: TGTGCCAGCAGCTTAGGACTAGCGTTGAAAGAGACCCAGTACTTC.

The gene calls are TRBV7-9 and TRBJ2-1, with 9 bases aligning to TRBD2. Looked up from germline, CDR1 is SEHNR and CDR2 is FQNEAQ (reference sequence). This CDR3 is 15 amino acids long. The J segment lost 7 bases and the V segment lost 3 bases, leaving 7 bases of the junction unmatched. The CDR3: CASSFAGTSSNEQFF. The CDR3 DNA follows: TGTGCCAGCAGCTTCGCCGGGACTAGCAGTAATGAGCAGTTCTTC.

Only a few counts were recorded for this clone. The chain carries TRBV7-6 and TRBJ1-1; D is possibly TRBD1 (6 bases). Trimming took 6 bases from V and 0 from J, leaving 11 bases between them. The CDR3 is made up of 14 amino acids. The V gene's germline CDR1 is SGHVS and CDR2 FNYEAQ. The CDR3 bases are TGTGCCAGCAGTCAACAGGGATTGAACACTGAAGCTTTCTTT. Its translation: CASSQQGLNTEAFF. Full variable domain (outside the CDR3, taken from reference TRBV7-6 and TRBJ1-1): GAGVSQSPRYKVTKRGQDVALRCDPISGHVSLYWYRQALGQGPEFLTYFNYEAQQDKSGLPNDRFSAERPEGSISTLTIQRTEQRDSAMYRCASSQQGLNTEAFFGQGTRLTVV.

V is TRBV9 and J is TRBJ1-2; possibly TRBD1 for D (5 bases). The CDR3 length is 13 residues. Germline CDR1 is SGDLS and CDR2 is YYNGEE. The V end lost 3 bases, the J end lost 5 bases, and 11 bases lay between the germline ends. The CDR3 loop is CASSAGGGYGYTF. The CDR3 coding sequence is TGTGCCAGCAGCGCCGGGGGAGGGTATGGCTACACCTTC.

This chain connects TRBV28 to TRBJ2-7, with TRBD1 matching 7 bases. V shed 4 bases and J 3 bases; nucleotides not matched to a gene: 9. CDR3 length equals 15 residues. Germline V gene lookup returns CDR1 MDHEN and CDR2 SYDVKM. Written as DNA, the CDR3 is TGTGCCAGCAGTTCCGGCCGGGACAGCTTCTACGAGCAGTACTTC. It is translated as CASSSGRDSFYEQYF.

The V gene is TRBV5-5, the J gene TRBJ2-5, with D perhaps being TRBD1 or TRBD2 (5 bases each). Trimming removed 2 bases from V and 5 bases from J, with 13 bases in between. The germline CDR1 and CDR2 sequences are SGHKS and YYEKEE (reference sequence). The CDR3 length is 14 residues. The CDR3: CASSFPRDGETQYF. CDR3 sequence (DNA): TGTGCCAGCAGCTTCCCCCGGGACGGGGAGACCCAGTACTTC. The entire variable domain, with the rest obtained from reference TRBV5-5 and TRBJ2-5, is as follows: DAGVTQSPTHLIKTRGQQVTLRCSPISGHKSVSWYQQVLGQGPQFIFQYYEKEERGRGNFPDRFSARQFPNYSSELNVNALLLGDSALYLCASSFPRDGETQYFGPGTRLLVL.

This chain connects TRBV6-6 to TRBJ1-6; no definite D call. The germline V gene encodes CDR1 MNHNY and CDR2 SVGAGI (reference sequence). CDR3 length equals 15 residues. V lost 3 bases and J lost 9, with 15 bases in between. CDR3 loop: CASSYDDKGGSPLHF. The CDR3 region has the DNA TGTGCCAGCAGTTATGACGACAAAGGAGGTTCACCCCTCCACTTT.

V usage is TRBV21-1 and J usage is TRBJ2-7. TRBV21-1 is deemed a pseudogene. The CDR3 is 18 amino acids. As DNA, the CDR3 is TGTGCCAGCAGGAGAGCCCGGGGCCCCAGCGTCCCTTCCTACGAGCAGTACTTC. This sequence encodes CASRRARGPSVPSYEQYF.

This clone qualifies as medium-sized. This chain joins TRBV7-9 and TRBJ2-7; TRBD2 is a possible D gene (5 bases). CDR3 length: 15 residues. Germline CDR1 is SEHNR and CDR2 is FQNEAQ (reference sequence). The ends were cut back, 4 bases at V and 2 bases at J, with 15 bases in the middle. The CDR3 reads CASSSLVVGAYEQYF. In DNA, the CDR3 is TGTGCCAGCAGCTCCCTGGTGGTGGGAGCCTACGAGCAGTACTTC.

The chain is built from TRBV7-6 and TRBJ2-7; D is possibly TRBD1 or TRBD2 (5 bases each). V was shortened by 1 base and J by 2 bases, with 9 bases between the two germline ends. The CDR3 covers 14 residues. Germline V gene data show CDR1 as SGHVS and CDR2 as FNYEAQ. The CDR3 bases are TGTGCCAGCAGCTTAGGGGGGACCGCCTACGAGCAGTACTTC. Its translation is CASSLGGTAYEQYF.

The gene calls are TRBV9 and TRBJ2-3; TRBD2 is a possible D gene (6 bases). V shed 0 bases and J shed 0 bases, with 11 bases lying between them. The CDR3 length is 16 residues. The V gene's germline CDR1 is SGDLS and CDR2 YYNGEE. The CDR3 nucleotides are TGTGCCAGCAGCGTAGAGTCTAGCGCTAGCACAGATACGCAGTATTTT. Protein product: CASSVESSASTDTQYF.

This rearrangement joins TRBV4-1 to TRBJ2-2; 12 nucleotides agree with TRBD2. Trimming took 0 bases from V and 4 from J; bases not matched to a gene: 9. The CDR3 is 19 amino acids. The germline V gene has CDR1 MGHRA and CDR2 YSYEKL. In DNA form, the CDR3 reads TGCGCCAGCAGCCAAGATATGCTAGCGGGGGGGCCAAGCACCGGGGAGCTGTTTTTT. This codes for CASSQDMLAGGPSTGELFF.

This CDR3 is CASSFTGEGYEQYF. As DNA, the CDR3 is TGTGCCAGCAGCTTCACAGGGGAGGGGTACGAGCAGTACTTC. The chain couples TRBV7-8 to TRBJ2-7; D possibly uses TRBD1 or TRBD2 (7 bases each). CDR3 length: 14 amino acids. Trimming shortened V by 3 bases and J by 4 bases, and 13 bases separated the two germline ends. Germline V gene sequence: CDR1 SGHVS, CDR2 FQNEAQ.

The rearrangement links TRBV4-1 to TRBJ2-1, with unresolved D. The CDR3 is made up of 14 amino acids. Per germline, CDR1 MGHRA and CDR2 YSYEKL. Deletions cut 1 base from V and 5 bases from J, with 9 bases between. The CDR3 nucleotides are TGCGCCAGCAGCCAAGGGCTACAACACAATGAGCAGTTCTTC. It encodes CASSQGLQHNEQFF.

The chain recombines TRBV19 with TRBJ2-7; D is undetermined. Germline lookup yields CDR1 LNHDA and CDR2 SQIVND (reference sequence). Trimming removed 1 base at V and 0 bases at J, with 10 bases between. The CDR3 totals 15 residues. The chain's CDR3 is CASSIGQLSSYEQYF. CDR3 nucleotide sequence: TGTGCCAGTAGTATAGGCCAGTTGAGCTCCTACGAGCAGTACTTC.

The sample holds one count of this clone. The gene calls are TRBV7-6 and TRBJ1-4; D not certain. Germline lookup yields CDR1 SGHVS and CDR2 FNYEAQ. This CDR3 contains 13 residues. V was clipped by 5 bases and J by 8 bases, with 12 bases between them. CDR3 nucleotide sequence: TGTGCCAGCAGCGAAGACGGGCCCGAAAAACTGTTTTTT. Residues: CASSEDGPEKLFF.

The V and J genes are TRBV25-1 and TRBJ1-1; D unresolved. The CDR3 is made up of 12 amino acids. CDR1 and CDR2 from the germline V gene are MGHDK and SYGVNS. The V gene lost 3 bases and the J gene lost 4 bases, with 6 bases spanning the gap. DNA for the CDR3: TGTGCCAGCAGTGATTGGGGCACTGAAGCTTTCTTT. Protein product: CASSDWGTEAFF.

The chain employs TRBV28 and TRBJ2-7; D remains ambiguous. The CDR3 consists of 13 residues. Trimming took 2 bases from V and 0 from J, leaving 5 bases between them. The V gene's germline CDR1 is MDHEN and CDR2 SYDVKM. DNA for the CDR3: TGTGCCAGCAGTTTAACAGACTCCTACGAGCAGTACTTC. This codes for CASSLTDSYEQYF.

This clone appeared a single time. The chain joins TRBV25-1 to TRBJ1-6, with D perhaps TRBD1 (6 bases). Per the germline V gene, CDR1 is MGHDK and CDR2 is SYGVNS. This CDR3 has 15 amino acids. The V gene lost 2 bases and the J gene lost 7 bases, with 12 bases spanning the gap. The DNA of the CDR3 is TGTGCCAGCAGTGAACCCCCGGGGGGCAATTCACCCCTCCACTTT. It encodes CASSEPPGGNSPLHF.

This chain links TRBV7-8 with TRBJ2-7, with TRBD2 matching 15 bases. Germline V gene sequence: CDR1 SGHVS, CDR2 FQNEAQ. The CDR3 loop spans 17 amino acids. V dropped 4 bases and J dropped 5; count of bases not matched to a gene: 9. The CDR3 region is CASSSWTSGGAVHEQYF. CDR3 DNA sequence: TGTGCCAGCAGCTCATGGACTAGCGGGGGGGCCGTACACGAGCAGTACTTC.

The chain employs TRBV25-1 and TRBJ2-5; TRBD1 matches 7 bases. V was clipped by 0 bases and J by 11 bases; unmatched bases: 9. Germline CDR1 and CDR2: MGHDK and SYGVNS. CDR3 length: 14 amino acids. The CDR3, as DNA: TGTGCCAGCAGTGAATATCCAGAGGGGGCGGAGCAGTACTTC. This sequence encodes CASSEYPEGAEQYF.

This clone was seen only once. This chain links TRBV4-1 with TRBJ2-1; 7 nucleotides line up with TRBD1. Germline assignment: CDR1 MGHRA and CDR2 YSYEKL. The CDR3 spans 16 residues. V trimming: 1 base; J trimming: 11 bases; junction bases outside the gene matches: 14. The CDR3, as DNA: TGCGCCAGCAGCCAAGTGGTGCAGGGGGATAGTGGGAAGCAGTTCTTC. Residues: CASSQVVQGDSGKQFF.

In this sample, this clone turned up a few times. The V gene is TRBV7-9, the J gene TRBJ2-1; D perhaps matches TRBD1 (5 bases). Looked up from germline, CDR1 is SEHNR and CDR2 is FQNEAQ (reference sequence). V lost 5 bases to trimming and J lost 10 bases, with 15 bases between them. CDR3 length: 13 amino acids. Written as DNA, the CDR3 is TGTGCCAGCAGCGGGGCCTACACGAGGGAGCAGTTCTTC. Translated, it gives CASSGAYTREQFF.

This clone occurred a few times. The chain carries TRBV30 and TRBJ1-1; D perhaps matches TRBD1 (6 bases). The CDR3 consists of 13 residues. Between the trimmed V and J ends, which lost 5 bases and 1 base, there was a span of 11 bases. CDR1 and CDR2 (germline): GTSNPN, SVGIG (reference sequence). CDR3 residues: CAWEQGTNTEAFF. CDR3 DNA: TGTGCCTGGGAGCAGGGGACGAACACTGAAGCTTTCTTT.

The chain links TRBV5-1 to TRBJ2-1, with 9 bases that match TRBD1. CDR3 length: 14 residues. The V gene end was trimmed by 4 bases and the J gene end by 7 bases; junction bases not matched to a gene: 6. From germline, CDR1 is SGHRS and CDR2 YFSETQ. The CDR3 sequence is CASSVGTGLNEQFF. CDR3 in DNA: TGCGCCAGCAGCGTCGGGACAGGGTTGAATGAGCAGTTCTTC.

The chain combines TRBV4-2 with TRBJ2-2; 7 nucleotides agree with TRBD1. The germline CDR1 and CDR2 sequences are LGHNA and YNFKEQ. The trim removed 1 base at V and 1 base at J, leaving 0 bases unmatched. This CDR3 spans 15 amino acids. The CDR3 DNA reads TGTGCCAGCAGCCAAGGGACAGGGAACACCGGGGAGCTGTTTTTT. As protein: CASSQGTGNTGELFF.

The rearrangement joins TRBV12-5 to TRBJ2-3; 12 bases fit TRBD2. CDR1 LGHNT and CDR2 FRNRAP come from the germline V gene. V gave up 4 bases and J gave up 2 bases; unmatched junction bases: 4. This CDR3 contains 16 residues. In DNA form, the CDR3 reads TGTGCTAGTGGTTCGGGACTAGCGGGCCTCACAGATACGCAGTATTTT. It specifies CASGSGLAGLTDTQYF. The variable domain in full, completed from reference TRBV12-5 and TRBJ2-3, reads DARVTQTPRHKVTEMGQEVTMRCQPILGHNTVFWYRQTMMQGLELLAYFRNRAPLDDSGMPKDRFSAEMPDATLATLKIQPSEPRDSAVYFCASGSGLAGLTDTQYFGPGTRLTVL.

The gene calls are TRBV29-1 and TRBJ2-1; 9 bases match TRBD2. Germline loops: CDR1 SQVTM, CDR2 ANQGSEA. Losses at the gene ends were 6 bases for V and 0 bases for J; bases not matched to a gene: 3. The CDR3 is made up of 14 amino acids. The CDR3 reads CSVDSGSSYNEQFF. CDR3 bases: TGCAGCGTAGATAGCGGGAGCTCCTACAATGAGCAGTTCTTC.

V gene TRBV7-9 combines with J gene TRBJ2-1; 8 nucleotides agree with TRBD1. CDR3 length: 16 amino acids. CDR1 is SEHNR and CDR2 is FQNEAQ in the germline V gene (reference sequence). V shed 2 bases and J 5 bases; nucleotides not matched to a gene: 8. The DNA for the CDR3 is TGTGCCAGCAGCTTAAGTAGTGGGGGACAGGACAATGAGCAGTTCTTC. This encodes CASSLSSGGQDNEQFF.